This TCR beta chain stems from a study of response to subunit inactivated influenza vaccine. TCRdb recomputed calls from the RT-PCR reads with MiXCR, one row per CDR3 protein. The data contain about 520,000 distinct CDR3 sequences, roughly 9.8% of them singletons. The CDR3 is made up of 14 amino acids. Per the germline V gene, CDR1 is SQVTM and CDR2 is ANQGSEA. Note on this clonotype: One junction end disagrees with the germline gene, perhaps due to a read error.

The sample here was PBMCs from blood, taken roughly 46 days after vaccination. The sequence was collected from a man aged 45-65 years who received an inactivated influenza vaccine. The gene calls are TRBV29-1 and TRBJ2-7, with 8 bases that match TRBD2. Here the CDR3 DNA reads TGCAGCGTCGAAGTTAGCGGGACGGCTAACGAGCAGTACTTC. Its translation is CSVEVSGTANEQYF.